This TCR beta chain was identified during a study of blood T cell repertoires in COVID-19 (dated by TCRdb to the early 2020s). A note on the overall study: Samples from collaborators originated in the United States, Italy and Spain and spanned both the acute and convalescent phases of COVID-19. The prospective study material was composed of cDNA or gDNA derived from T cells, B-cell-depleted T cells, or PBMCs. Deeply sampled blood TCRbeta repertoires from subjects exposed to, actively infected with, or recovered from COVID-19 were included in the dataset. The repertoires were made available in a free public database intended to serve as a resource for research on the immune response to SARS-CoV-2. The samples were drawn from two sources: the first 160 participants of the ongoing ImmuneRACE study, and over 1,000 subjects contributed by 6 global collaborators. A de-identified subject ID, COVID-19 status, age in years and sex were almost always included in the sample metadata. Where HLA class I and class II types were available, the types were taken from metadata supplied by the sample provider, not from assay-based typing.

Each collaborating institution followed its own protocols to collect whole blood in K2EDTA tubes. For TCRbeta analysis, collaborator samples were shipped as frozen whole blood, as isolated PBMCs, or as DNA extracted from either sample type. Results and caveats for the whole study, not just this receptor: The quantity of clinical and demographic metadata differed by source and by participant and was supplied without curation.

CDR3 length: 15 amino acids, cysteine to phenylalanine. Left in the record is the CDR3 DNA by itself, 45 bases read in frame from the first base. Compared with germline, V lacks 8 bases and J lacks 4 bases; bases without a gene match: 7. CDR1 and CDR2, looked up from the germline V gene (reference sequence), are LNHDA and SQIVND. Regarding this clone: Its target antigen remains unknown. The sample holds no much larger clone one base away, and base qualities are not on file.

The immunoSEQ Assay, a bias-controlled multiplex PCR, was used to amplify TCRbeta CDR3 regions from genomic DNA. The authors' pipeline ran thus. Within the assay, amplification of reference gene primers was used to estimate how many nucleated cells each sample contained. To quantify the absolute abundance of each unique TCRbeta CDR3 rearrangement, sequence reads were collapsed and filtered. Productive Simpson clonality was computed per sample as the square root of Simpson's diversity index over productive rearrangements. Not all clones reach the TCRdb copy of this immuneACCESS table, which keeps in-frame sequences only. Checked studies attribute under half of the gap to unresolved V genes and leave the rest unexplained. The V and J calls and clone size come from that table; D and trimming were worked out from the DNA. This sample gives more than 100,000 clones in total; approximately 88% of them show up just once. The ten largest clonotypes hold 9.5% to 15% of the sample.

The sample consisted of peripheral blood. The sequence derives from a human donor in a cohort sampled during active COVID-19. Rearrangement joined TRBV19 to TRBJ2-2; 10 junctional bases match TRBD1. This receptor carries the CDR3 CASGQGVSGTGELFF. The sequenced DNA: TGTGCCAGTGGACAGGGGGTCAGCGGCACCGGGGAGCTGTTTTTT.